Each of the 14 T cell receptor beta chains below was sequenced from the same sample in a study of neoadjuvant anti-PD-1 for oral cavity cancer. Data came from immunoSEQ multiplex PCR; TCRdb stores just in-frame clones and leaves some out. This table has nearly 15,000 clones, 35% to 50% appearing once. As to time point: after neoadjuvant nivolumab, at surgical resection. Sequencing was performed on tumor tissue, taken after nivolumab (anti-PD-1) treatment. All receptors come from a person between 40 and 85 years old with oral cavity squamous cell carcinoma.

The chain recombines TRBV5-6 with TRBJ2-2; D may be TRBD2 (6 bases). Germline CDR1 SGHDT, CDR2 YYEEEE. The CDR3 contains 13 residues. The V gene lost 4 bases and the J gene lost 6 bases, with 10 bases spanning the gap. CDR3 sequence (DNA): TGTGCCAGCAGCGCGGGGACGTCCGGGGAGCTGTTTTTT. It specifies CASSAGTSGELFF. Variable domain in full (rest from reference TRBV5-6 and TRBJ2-2): DAGVTQSPTHLIKTRGQQVTLRCSPKSGHDTVSWYQQALGQGPQFIFQYYEEEERQRGNFPDRFSGHQFPNYSSELNVNALLLGDSALYLCASSAGTSGELFFGEGSRLTVL.

The J gene is TRBJ2-5, the V gene TRBV11-2; D remains ambiguous. The CDR3 runs to 14 residues. Germline V CDR1 and CDR2: SGHAT, FQNNGV. The ends were cut back, 5 bases at V and 5 bases at J, with 15 bases in the middle. CDR3 DNA sequence: TGTGCCAGCAGCCTGGGCCTTGTGAGGGAGACCCAGTACTTC. Its protein product is CASSLGLVRETQYF.

The V and J genes are TRBV30 and TRBJ1-1; TRBD1 aligns across 7 bases. Germline V gives CDR1 GTSNPN, CDR2 SVGIG (reference sequence). CDR3 length equals 12 residues. The junction had 4 bases not matched to a gene; V was cut back by 2 bases and J by 7 bases. This CDR3 is CAWSRRGGEAFF. CDR3 nucleotides: TGTGCCTGGAGTCGCAGGGGGGGTGAAGCTTTCTTT.

The chain links TRBV30 to TRBJ2-1; 13 bases align to TRBD2. Unmatched junction bases numbered 2, after V lost 1 base and J lost 5 bases. The CDR3 runs 15 residues. In germline, CDR1 is GTSNPN, CDR2 SVGIG (reference sequence). The CDR3 sequence: CAWSGLAGGNNEQFF. The CDR3 DNA reads as TGTGCCTGGAGTGGACTAGCGGGGGGAAACAATGAGCAGTTCTTC.

The genes are TRBV5-1 and TRBJ2-2; perhaps TRBD1 as D (6 bases). The CDR3 spans 16 residues. Deletions cut 7 bases from V and 0 bases from J, with 16 bases between. Per germline, CDR1 SGHRS and CDR2 YFSETQ. The CDR3 protein is CASGPRTAANTGELFF. The CDR3 DNA is TGCGCCAGCGGCCCGCGGACAGCCGCGAACACCGGGGAGCTGTTTTTT.

V gene TRBV29-1 combines with J gene TRBJ2-5; D remains unclear. The germline V and J ends were trimmed by 3 bases and 3 bases, with 11 bases remaining between them. Looked up from germline, CDR1 is SQVTM and CDR2 is ANQGSEA. CDR3 length: 13 residues. This CDR3 is CSVDKDRKETQYF. CDR3 bases: TGCAGCGTTGATAAGGACCGAAAAGAGACCCAGTACTTC.

The V gene is TRBV7-9, the J gene TRBJ2-3, with 7 bases lining up with TRBD1. V lost 7 bases to trimming and J lost 0 bases; unmatched junction nucleotides: 13. The CDR3 has 17 amino acids. Germline CDR1 is SEHNR and CDR2 is FQNEAQ (reference sequence). This CDR3 is CASTSRQTGRSTDTQYF. CDR3 bases: TGTGCCAGCACCTCCCGCCAGACAGGGCGAAGCACAGATACGCAGTATTTT.

The chain has TRBV4-3 and TRBJ2-5; possibly TRBD1 for D (8 bases). Per germline, CDR1 LGHNA and CDR2 YSLEER. V lost 2 bases and J lost 6, with 16 bases in between. The length of the CDR3 is 15 residues. The CDR3 sequence is CASSQRDRGGQTQYF. The DNA for the CDR3 is TGCGCCAGCAGCCAACGAGACAGGGGAGGGCAGACCCAGTACTTC.

This clone was detected a few times. The genes are TRBV29-1 and TRBJ1-2, with TRBD1 identical over 9 bases. With 7 bases clipped from V and 3 bases from J, the junction kept 9 bases outside the gene matches. Germline V gene data show CDR1 as SQVTM and CDR2 as ANQGSEA. The CDR3 runs 14 residues. In DNA, the CDR3 is TGCAGCGCCCAGACAGGGGGTGGTTACTATGGCTACACCTTC. Encoded protein: CSAQTGGGYYGYTF.

This sequence joins TRBV4-1 and TRBJ2-4; D possibly uses TRBD1 or TRBD2 (6 bases each). CDR1 and CDR2 from the germline V gene are MGHRA and YSYEKL. V shed 0 bases and J shed 11 bases, with 17 bases lying between them. The CDR3 is 15 residues long. CDR3 coding DNA: TGCGCCAGCAGCCAAGATCTCGGGGGCCACCTGGTTCAGTACTTC. Protein sequence: CASSQDLGGHLVQYF.

A few counts support this clone. The chain couples TRBV5-1 to TRBJ1-2; D is unclear. The CDR3 length is 16 residues. The ends were cut back, 4 bases at V and 6 bases at J, with 22 bases in the middle. The germline CDR1 and CDR2 sequences are SGHRS and YFSETQ. CDR3 region: CASSPGRLSASDGYTF. CDR3 DNA sequence: TGCGCCAGCAGCCCCGGACGATTGTCGGCGTCGGATGGCTACACCTTC.

The gene calls are TRBV6-5 and TRBJ2-3; no clear D. This CDR3 contains 15 residues. Germline CDR1 and CDR2: MNHEY and SVGAGI. The germline V and J ends were trimmed by 6 bases and 3 bases, with 16 bases remaining between them. The CDR3 is CASSPWALTTDTQYF. The CDR3 coding sequence is TGTGCCAGCAGCCCGTGGGCTCTTACTACAGATACGCAGTATTTT.

This clone has just a few counts. The V gene is TRBV5-1, the J gene TRBJ1-2; 10 nucleotides match TRBD1. V lost 5 bases, J lost 3 bases, and 10 bases stayed unmatched. Germline V lookup: CDR1 SGHRS, CDR2 YFSETQ. The CDR3 covers 16 residues. CDR3 sequence: CASRPTGGVRYYGYTF. The CDR3 DNA sequence: TGCGCCAGCAGACCGACAGGGGGCGTCAGATACTATGGCTACACCTTC. The variable domain in full, completed from reference TRBV5-1 and TRBJ1-2, reads KAGVTQTPRYLIKTRGQQVTLSCSPISGHRSVSWYQQTPGQGLQFLFEYFSETQRNKGNFPGRFSGRQFSNSRSEMNVSTLELGDSALYLCASRPTGGVRYYGYTFGSGTRLTVV.

The rearrangement uses TRBV7-9 and TRBJ2-1, with D possibly matching TRBD1 (5 bases). The CDR3 spans 12 residues. Germline V gene sequence: CDR1 SEHNR, CDR2 FQNEAQ (reference sequence). Trimming cost V 5 bases and J 9 bases, with 11 bases left between them. CDR3 protein: CASSGKGVEQFF. The CDR3 DNA follows: TGTGCCAGCAGCGGAAAAGGGGTTGAGCAGTTCTTC.